The next 5 T cell receptor beta chains were all read from a single sample in a study of control samples from healthy donors and cancer patients. The protocol was immunoSEQ multiplex PCR, while the TCRdb copy is restricted to in-frame clones and leaves out a portion. This table has more than 150,000 clones, more than 85% appearing once. Sequencing input: blood. The origin of the receptors is a woman in her 30s in good health.

This chain connects TRBV9 to TRBJ2-7; D is unclear. V was clipped by 0 bases and J by 6 bases, with 19 bases between them. CDR3 length equals 16 residues. CDR1 is SGDLS and CDR2 is YYNGEE in the germline V gene. The CDR3 nucleotides read TGTGCCAGCAGCGTAGACCCAGCTAACCGGGCAAGCGAGCAGTACTTC. It is translated as CASSVDPANRASEQYF.

The chain employs TRBV19 and TRBJ2-2, with a weak D call TRBD2 (5 bases). Trimming removed 0 bases at V and 7 bases at J, with 12 bases between. CDR3 length: 15 amino acids. Germline-derived CDR1 and CDR2 are LNHDA and SQIVND (reference sequence). The CDR3 bases are TGTGCCAGTAGTATAGACGCGGGCCTGAACGGGGAGCTGTTTTTT. Protein: CASSIDAGLNGELFF.

CDR3 nucleotides: TGCAGTGCTAGTCAGCGGGAGATTGAAGAGCAGTACTTC. Its protein product is CSASQREIEEQYF. This rearrangement joins TRBV20-1 to TRBJ2-7, with 8 bases fitting TRBD2. This CDR3 has 13 residues. CDR1 DFQATT and CDR2 SNEGSKA come from the germline V gene (reference sequence). Trimming cost V 3 bases and J 7 bases; bases outside gene matches: 8.

The rearrangement joins TRBV12-3 or TRBV12-4 to TRBJ1-1; TRBD1 is a possible D gene (6 bases). The CDR3 is 12 residues long. V was trimmed by 7 bases and J by 5 bases, leaving 11 bases between them. CDR3 sequence: CASIGGGTEAFF. The DNA of the CDR3 is TGTGCCAGCATAGGGGGGGGAACTGAAGCTTTCTTT.

The chain joins TRBV9 to TRBJ2-7; TRBD1 matches 9 bases. The CDR3 covers 14 residues. V was clipped by 4 bases and J by 6 bases; unmatched bases: 8. Germline V lookup: CDR1 SGDLS, CDR2 YYNGEE. This CDR3 reads CASSTGQGSVEQYF. CDR3 nucleotide sequence: TGTGCCAGCAGCACGGGACAGGGTTCCGTCGAGCAGTACTTC.